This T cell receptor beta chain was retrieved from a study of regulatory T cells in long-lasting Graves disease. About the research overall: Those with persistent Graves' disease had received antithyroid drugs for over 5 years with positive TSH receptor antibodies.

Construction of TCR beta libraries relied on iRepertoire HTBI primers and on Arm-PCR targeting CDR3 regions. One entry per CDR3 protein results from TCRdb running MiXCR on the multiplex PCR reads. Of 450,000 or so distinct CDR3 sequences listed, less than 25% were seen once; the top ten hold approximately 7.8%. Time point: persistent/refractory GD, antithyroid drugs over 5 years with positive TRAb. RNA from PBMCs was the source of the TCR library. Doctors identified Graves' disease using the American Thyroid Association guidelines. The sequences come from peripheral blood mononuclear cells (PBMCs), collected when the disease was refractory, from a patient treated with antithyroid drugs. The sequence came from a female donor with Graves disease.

The CDR3 here is CASSLVQSNTEAFF. The CDR3 DNA reads TGTGCCAGCAGCTTAGTACAGTCGAACACTGAAGCTTTCTTT. The V gene is TRBV7-9, the J gene TRBJ1-1; D uncertain. This CDR3 comprises 14 residues. The ends were cut back, 1 base at V and 1 base at J, with 7 bases in the middle. The germline gives CDR1 SEHNR, CDR2 FQNEAQ (reference sequence).